What follows describes a single T cell receptor beta chain. In its sample, this clone was seen a few times. The antigen it recognizes is unknown. There are no base qualities to consult, and no much larger clone falls within one base. The data originate from a study of shared T cell receptors in the human thymus (dated by TCRdb to the early 2020s). Study-level background: The study investigated the way shared, self-reactive T-cell receptor alpha chains are produced in the human thymus.

The receptor library was made with the immunoSEQ multiplex PCR assay. TCRdb took over this immuneACCESS table, retaining in-frame rearrangements with V and J assigned. Such tables are incomplete; in checked studies, under half of the missing clones stem from an unresolved V gene, and the remainder is unexplained. In this sample the table shows 650,000 to 950,000 clones, around 85% of which occur a single time. Around 0.0099% of the sample is held by the ten biggest clonotypes. The same sample was also studied in work on human thymus T cells. The second study's paper adds: Immunologically healthy infants undergoing open corrective cardiac surgery for congenital heart defects in Finland were used as donors. The thymus tissue came from surgical resects taken out during corrective cardiac surgery. Biased V and J gene segment usage appeared to be present in both thymic and peripheral blood repertoires. According to the related research, thymic TCR repertoires were highly overlapping among unrelated individuals. The study used about 8 infant thymus samples plus four related peripheral blood samples to characterize TCR alpha and beta repertoires. The infant donors were about 6 to 244 days old, and the cohort included six or seven males and two females. Thymocytes were freed from the tissue by mechanical means and kept at -70 degrees C as pellets of roughly 9-30 million cells. A QIAsymphony instrument was used to extract genomic DNA from frozen cell pellets. The immunoSEQ multiplex PCR assay was used to amplify the TCRB and TCRAD loci from a standardized amount of quality-controlled genomic DNA. The V(D)J region was spanned by amplicons of a length sufficient to cover the CDR3 and to identify V and J genes. The commercial immunoSEQ service was used to sequence amplicons on an Illumina platform. Primer bias and sequencing errors were corrected using previously described methods, and TCRAD and TCRB definitions followed the IMGT database. Repertoires were analysed with immunoSEQ Analyzer 3.0 and VDJTools, covering basic statistics, V/J segment usage, diversity estimates, rarefaction and pairwise overlap. Chao1, ChaoE, Efron-Thisted, Shannon and inverse Simpson indices were used to estimate diversity, which was also estimated on datasets down-sampled to the smallest sample. Repertoire overlap was assessed by strict matching of CDR3 nucleotide sequence, V gene and J gene, and clustering was done by Jaccard-based multidimensional scaling. On average, thymus samples gave roughly 800,000 unique TCRB clonotypes, whereas blood samples gave about 84,000.

This clonotype was sampled from a girl less than two years old with a congenital heart defect. Donor details come from another sample of the same person, matched by shared clones. Sequencing used thymocytes.

The nucleotide sequence reads TGTGCCAGCAGCCCGGGACTAGCGGCCACCGGGGAGCTGTTTTTT. Its amino acids are CASSPGLAATGELFF. The sequence is built from TRBV7-6 and TRBJ2-2, with 11 bases aligning to TRBD2. V is trimmed back by 5 bases and J by 4 bases, and the junction contains 3 bases that no gene match accounts for. The CDR3 runs 15 amino acids, cysteine and phenylalanine included. Just CDR3 DNA is preserved here, 45 bases in frame from base 1. CDR1 and CDR2, looked up from the germline V gene, are SGHVS and FNYEAQ.